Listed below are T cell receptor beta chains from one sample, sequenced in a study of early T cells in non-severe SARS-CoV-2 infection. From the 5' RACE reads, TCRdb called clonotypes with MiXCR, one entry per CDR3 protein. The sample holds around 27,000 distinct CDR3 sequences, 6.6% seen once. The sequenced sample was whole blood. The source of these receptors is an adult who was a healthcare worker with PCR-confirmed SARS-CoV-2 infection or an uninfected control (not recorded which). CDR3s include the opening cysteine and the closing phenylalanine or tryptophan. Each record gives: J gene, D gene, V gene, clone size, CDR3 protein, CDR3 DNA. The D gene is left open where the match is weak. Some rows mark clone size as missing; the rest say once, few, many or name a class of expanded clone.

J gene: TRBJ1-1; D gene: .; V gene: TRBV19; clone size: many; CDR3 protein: CASSTQSPVRNTEAFF; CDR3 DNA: TGTGCCAGTAGTACCCAATCACCAGTCCGGAACACTGAAGCTTTCTTT
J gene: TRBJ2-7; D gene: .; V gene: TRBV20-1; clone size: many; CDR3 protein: CSAHNLWDIYVYEQYF; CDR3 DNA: TGCAGTGCCCACAACCTATGGGACATATATGTATACGAGCAGTACTTC
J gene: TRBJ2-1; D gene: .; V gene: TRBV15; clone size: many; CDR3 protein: CATSRDPTGPGGNEQFF; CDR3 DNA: TGTGCCACCAGCAGAGACCCCACCGGTCCCGGTGGAAATGAGCAGTTCTTC
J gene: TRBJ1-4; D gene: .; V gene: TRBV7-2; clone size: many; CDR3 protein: CASSLLAGGATNEKLFF; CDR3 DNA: TGTGCCAGCAGCTTACTGGCGGGGGGCGCAACTAATGAAAAACTGTTTTTT
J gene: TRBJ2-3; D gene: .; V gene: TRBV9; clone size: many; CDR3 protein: CASSPRTKQDTQYF; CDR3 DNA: TGTGCCAGCAGCCCCCGGACGAAACAAGATACGCAGTATTTT
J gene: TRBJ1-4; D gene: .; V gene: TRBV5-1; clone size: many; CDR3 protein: CASSLVGATNEKLFF; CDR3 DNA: TGCGCCAGCAGCTTGGTTGGTGCAACTAATGAAAAACTGTTTTTT
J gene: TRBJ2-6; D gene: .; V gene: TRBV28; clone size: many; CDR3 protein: CASSSPGRSGANVLTF; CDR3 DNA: TGTGCCAGCAGTTCACCGGGACGCTCTGGGGCCAACGTCCTGACTTTC
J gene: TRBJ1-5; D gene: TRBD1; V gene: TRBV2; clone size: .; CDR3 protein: CASSDIQGYDQPQHF; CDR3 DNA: TGTGCCAGCAGTGACATACAGGGGTACGATCAGCCCCAGCATTTT
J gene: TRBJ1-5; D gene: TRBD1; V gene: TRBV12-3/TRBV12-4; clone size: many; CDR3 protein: CASRASTGGNQPQHF; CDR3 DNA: TGTGCCAGCAGGGCTAGTACAGGGGGCAATCAGCCCCAGCATTTT
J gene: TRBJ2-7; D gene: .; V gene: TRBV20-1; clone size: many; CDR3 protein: CSALRGASEQYF; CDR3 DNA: TGCAGTGCTTTAAGGGGGGCTAGCGAGCAGTACTTC
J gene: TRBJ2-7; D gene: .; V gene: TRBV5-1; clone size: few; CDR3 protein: CASRPLTGSYEQYF; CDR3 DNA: TGCGCCAGTCGTCCCCTAACTGGTTCCTACGAGCAGTACTTC
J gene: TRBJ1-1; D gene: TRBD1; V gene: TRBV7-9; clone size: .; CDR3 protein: CASSLATGGFTEAFF; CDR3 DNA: TGTGCCAGCAGCTTAGCAACAGGGGGCTTTACTGAAGCTTTCTTT
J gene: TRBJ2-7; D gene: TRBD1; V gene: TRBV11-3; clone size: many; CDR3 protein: CASLPGQGMRHEQYF; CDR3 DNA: TGTGCCAGTCTTCCCGGACAGGGAATGAGGCACGAGCAGTACTTC
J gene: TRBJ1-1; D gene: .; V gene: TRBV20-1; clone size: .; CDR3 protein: CSAKMGDTEAFF; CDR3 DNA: TGCAGTGCTAAAATGGGCGATACTGAAGCTTTCTTT
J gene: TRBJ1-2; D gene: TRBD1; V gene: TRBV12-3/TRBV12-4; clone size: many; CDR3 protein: CASSLVSGQTYGYTF; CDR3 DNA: TGTGCCAGCAGTTTAGTTTCGGGACAGACCTATGGCTACACCTTC
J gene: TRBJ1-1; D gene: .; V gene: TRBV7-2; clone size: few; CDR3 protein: CASRGMNTEAFF; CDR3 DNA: TGTGCCAGCAGAGGCATGAACACTGAAGCTTTCTTT
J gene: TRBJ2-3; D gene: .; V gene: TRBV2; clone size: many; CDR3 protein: CASRLSDTQYF; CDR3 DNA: TGTGCCAGCAGGCTTTCAGATACGCAGTATTTT
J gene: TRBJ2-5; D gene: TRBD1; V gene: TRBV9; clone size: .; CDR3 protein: CASSVGTGGAETQYF; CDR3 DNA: TGTGCCAGCAGCGTGGGGACAGGGGGCGCGGAGACCCAGTACTTC
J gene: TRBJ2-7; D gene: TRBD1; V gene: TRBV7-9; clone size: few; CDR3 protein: CASSLRTGDEQYF; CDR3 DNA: TGTGCCAGCAGCCTACGGACAGGCGACGAGCAGTACTTC
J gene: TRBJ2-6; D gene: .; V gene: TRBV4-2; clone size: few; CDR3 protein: CASSQDVRGSGANVLTF; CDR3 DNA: TGTGCCAGCAGCCAAGATGTCCGGGGATCGGGGGCCAACGTCCTGACTTTC
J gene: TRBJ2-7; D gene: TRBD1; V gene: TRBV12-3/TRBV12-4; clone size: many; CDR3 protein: CASSHTGGGYEQYF; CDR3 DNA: TGTGCCAGCAGTCACACAGGGGGCGGTTACGAGCAGTACTTC